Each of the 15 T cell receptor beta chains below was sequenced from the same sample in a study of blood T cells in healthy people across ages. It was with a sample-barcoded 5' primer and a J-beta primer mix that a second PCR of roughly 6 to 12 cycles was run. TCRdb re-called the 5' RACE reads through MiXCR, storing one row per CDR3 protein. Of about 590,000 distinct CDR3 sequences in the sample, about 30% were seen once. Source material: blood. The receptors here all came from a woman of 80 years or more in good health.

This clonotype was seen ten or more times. The CDR3 is CASSQDAGGRTDTQYF. CDR3 DNA: TGTGCCAGCAGCCAAGATGCGGGGGGGCGTACAGATACGCAGTATTTT. The chain carries TRBV4-2 and TRBJ2-3; 9 nucleotides match TRBD2. Germline V gene data show CDR1 as LGHNA and CDR2 as YNFKEQ. After removal of 0 bases from V and 3 bases from J, the junction contained 4 bases not matched to a gene. This CDR3 comprises 16 residues.

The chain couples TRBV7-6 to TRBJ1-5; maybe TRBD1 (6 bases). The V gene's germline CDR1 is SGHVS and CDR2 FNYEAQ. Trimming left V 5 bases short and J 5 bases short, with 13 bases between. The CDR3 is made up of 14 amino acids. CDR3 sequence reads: CASSATDSYQPQHF. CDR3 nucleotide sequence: TGTGCCAGCAGCGCAACGGACAGTTATCAGCCCCAGCATTTT.

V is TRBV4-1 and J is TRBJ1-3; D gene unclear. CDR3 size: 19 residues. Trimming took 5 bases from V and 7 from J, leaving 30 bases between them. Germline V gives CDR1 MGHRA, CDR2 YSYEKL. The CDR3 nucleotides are TGCGCCAGCAGCTCCCCCCTCGACCTAATCCGGGAGGGAAGGAACACCATATATTTT. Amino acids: CASSSPLDLIREGRNTIYF.

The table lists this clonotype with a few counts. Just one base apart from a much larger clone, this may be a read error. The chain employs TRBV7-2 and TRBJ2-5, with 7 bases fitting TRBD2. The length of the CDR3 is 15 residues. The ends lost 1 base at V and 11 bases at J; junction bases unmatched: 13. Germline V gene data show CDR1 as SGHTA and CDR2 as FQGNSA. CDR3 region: CASSLDGGSGREQYF. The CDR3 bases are TGTGCCAGCAGCTTAGATGGGGGTAGCGGGCGGGAGCAGTACTTC.

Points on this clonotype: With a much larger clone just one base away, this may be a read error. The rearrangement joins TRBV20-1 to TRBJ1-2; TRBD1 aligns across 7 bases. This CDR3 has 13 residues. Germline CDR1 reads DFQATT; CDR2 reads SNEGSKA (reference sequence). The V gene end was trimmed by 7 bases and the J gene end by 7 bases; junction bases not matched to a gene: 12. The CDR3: CSVSSIEGAGYTF. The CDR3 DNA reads TGCAGTGTTAGCTCCATAGAGGGGGCTGGCTACACCTTC.

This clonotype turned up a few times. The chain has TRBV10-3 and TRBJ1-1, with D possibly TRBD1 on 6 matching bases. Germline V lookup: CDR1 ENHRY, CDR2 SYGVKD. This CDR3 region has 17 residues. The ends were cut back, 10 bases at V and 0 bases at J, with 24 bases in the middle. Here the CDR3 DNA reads TGTGCCACCAGCAAAGGGGGGGGCGGCAATATGAACACTGAAGCTTTCTTT. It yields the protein CATSKGGGGNMNTEAFF.

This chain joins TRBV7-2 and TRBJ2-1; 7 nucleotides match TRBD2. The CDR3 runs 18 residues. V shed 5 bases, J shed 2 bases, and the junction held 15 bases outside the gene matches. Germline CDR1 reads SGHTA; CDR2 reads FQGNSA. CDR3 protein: CASSDLVLAGVPYNEQFF. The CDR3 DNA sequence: TGTGCCAGCAGCGACCTCGTTTTGGCGGGGGTACCCTACAATGAGCAGTTCTTC.

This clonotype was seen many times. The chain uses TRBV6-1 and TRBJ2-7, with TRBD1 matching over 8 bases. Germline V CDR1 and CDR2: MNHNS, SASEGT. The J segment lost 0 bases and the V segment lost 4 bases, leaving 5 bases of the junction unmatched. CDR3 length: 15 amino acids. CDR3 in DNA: TGTGCCAGCAGTGGGGACAGGACAGACTCCTACGAGCAGTACTTC. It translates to CASSGDRTDSYEQYF.

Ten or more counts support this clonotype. In nucleotides, the CDR3 is TGCAGTGCTAGAGATTGGGGCAATCAGCCCCAGCATTTT. It specifies CSARDWGNQPQHF. This sequence joins TRBV20-1 and TRBJ1-5; D call uncertain. Per the germline V gene, CDR1 is DFQATT and CDR2 is SNEGSKA (reference sequence). This CDR3 is built from 13 residues. V was trimmed by 0 bases and J by 2 bases, leaving 5 bases between them.

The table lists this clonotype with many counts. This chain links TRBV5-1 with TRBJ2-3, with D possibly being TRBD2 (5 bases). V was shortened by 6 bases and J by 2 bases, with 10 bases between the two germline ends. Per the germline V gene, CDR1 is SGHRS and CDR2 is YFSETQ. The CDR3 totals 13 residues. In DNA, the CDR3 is TGCGCCAGCACCCCGGGGTCCACAGATACGCAGTATTTT. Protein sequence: CASTPGSTDTQYF.

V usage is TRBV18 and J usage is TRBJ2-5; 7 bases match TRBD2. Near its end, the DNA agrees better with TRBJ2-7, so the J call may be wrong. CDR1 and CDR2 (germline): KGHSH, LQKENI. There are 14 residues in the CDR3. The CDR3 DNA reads TGTGCCAGCTCACGGAGCGGGGAACCCCCCGAGCAGTACTTC. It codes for CASSRSGEPPEQYF.

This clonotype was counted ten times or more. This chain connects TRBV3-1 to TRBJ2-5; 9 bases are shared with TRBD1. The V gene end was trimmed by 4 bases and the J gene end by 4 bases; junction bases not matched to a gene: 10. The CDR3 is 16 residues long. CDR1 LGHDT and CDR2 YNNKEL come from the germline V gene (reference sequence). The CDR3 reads CASSLWDREARETQYF. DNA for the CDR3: TGTGCCAGCAGCCTTTGGGACAGGGAAGCCCGAGAGACCCAGTACTTC.

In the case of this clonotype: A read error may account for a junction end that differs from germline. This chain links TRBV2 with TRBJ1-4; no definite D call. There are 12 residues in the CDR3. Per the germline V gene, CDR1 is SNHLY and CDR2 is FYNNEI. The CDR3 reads CAGSFGPAELFF. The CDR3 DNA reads TGTGCCGGCAGTTTCGGACCTGCGGAACTGTTTTTT.

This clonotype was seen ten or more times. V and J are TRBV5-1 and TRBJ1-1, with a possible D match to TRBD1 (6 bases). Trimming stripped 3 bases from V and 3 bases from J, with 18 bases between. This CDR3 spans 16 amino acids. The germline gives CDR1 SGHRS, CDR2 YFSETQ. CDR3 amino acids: CASSSLRAGEDTEAFF. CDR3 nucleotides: TGCGCCAGCAGCTCTCTAAGGGCAGGGGAGGACACTGAAGCTTTCTTT.

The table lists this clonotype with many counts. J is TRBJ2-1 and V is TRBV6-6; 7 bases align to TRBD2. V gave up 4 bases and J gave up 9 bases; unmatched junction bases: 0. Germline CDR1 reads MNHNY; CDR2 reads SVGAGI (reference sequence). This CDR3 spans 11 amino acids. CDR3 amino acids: CASSWGGEQFF. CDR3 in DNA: TGTGCCAGCAGTTGGGGGGGTGAGCAGTTCTTC.